The 30 T cell receptor beta chains below come from one sample, sequenced in a study of T cells after yellow fever vaccination (dated by TCRdb to the late 2010s). The label giving this sample's treatment or condition can be read as: live attenuated yellow fever vaccine strain. Libraries came from 5' RACE. Sequencing took place on an Illumina HiSeq 2500. The raw public reads went through TCRdb reprocessing: fastp at Q25, MiXCR clone calling, in-frame beta chains kept. CDR3 protein duplicates are merged, each entry listing the most common genes and DNA. The sample data list a few hundred thousand distinct CDR3 sequences, and 6.2% of these were observed just once. The ten most abundant clones make up 14% to 15% of the sample. This sample comprised PBMCs, obtained 5 days after the yellow fever booster vaccination. The receptors were gathered from a man between 25 and 39 years old who received the YFV17D yellow fever vaccine.

This clonotype has a count of ten or more. The V and J genes are TRBV7-2 and TRBJ2-2, with unresolved D. The length of the CDR3 is 14 residues. Germline V gene sequence: CDR1 SGHTA, CDR2 FQGNSA. Trimming shortened V by 5 bases and J by 6 bases, and 13 bases separated the two germline ends. The CDR3 region is CASSRHLGPGELFF. For the CDR3, the DNA is TGTGCCAGCAGCCGGCACCTGGGTCCCGGGGAGCTGTTTTTT. The full variable domain, its missing parts supplied by reference TRBV7-2 and TRBJ2-2, is GAGVSQSPSNKVTEKGKDVELRCDPISGHTALYWYRQSLGQGLEFLIYFQGNSAPDKSGLPSDRFSAERTGGSVSTLTIQRTQQEDSAVYLCASSRHLGPGELFFGEGSRLTVL.

This clonotype has ten or more counts. The chain links TRBV7-2 to TRBJ2-1; 7 bases line up with TRBD1. Germline CDR1 and CDR2: SGHTA and FQGNSA. The CDR3 sequence is 13 residues long. V gave up 10 bases and J gave up 5 bases; unmatched junction bases: 8. CDR3 amino acids: CATQPTGNNEQFF. CDR3 bases: TGTGCCACCCAACCGACAGGGAACAATGAGCAGTTCTTC.

This clonotype occurred many times. This chain connects TRBV19 to TRBJ1-1, with D perhaps TRBD1 (6 bases). Trimming removed 8 bases from V and 4 bases from J, with 17 bases in between. The CDR3 sequence is 14 residues long. Germline CDR1 reads LNHDA; CDR2 reads SQIVND (reference sequence). CDR3 loop: CASFSGVGATEAFF. DNA for the CDR3: TGTGCCAGTTTTTCCGGTGTGGGGGCCACTGAAGCTTTCTTT.

This clonotype occurred many times. This sequence joins TRBV7-2 and TRBJ2-1, with 11 bases that match TRBD2. The CDR3 sequence is 15 residues long. Losses at the gene ends were 5 bases for V and 5 bases for J; bases not matched to a gene: 5. CDR1 and CDR2 from the germline V gene are SGHTA and FQGNSA. The CDR3 reads CASSVVAGGNNEQFF. Here the CDR3 DNA reads TGTGCCAGCAGCGTTGTAGCGGGAGGGAACAATGAGCAGTTCTTC.

This clonotype has a count of ten or more. The chain joins TRBV6-2 or TRBV6-3 to TRBJ2-2; D gene ambiguous. The CDR3 consists of 16 residues. V shed 0 bases and J shed 7 bases, with 15 bases lying between them. Germline V gene data show CDR1 as MNHEY and CDR2 as SVGEGT. The CDR3 protein is CASSYSVRGINGELFF. CDR3 sequence (DNA): TGTGCCAGCAGTTACTCGGTTCGAGGTATCAACGGGGAGCTGTTTTTT.

V is TRBV5-1 and J is TRBJ2-5; the match to TRBD2 covers 10 bases. This CDR3 has 15 amino acids. V trimming: 4 bases; J trimming: 4 bases; junction bases outside the gene matches: 7. The V gene's germline CDR1 is SGHRS and CDR2 YFSETQ. CDR3 loop: CASSPSLAGRETQYF. The CDR3 region has the DNA TGCGCCAGCAGCCCCTCACTAGCGGGACGAGAGACCCAGTACTTC.

The chain recombines TRBV9 with TRBJ2-1; TRBD2 might be the D (5 bases). The CDR3 length is 14 residues. With 4 bases removed from V and 6 bases from J, the gap between germline ends came to 14 bases. Germline CDR1 reads SGDLS; CDR2 reads YYNGEE. CDR3 in amino acids: CASSTSRSTNEQFF. In DNA form, the CDR3 reads TGTGCCAGCAGCACTAGTCGATCGACCAATGAGCAGTTCTTC.

The chain joins TRBV7-8 to TRBJ2-7; D unresolved. CDR3 length equals 13 residues. The germline V gene has CDR1 SGHVS and CDR2 FQNEAQ. With 0 bases removed from V and 7 bases from J, the gap between germline ends came to 10 bases. The CDR3 sequence is CASSLAASWEQYF. The DNA of the CDR3 is TGTGCCAGCAGCTTAGCGGCTTCCTGGGAGCAGTACTTC.

For the CDR3, the DNA is TGTGCCTGGAGTGAGGGACAGGGGTGGGAGACCCAGTACTTC. Its protein product is CAWSEGQGWETQYF. The chain combines TRBV30 with TRBJ2-5; 10 nucleotides match TRBD1. Unmatched junction bases numbered 4, after V lost 1 base and J lost 5 bases. The CDR3 extends over 14 amino acids. Germline assignment: CDR1 GTSNPN and CDR2 SVGIG (reference sequence). Full variable domain (missing parts from reference TRBV30 and TRBJ2-5): SQTIHQWPATLVQPVGSPLSLECTVEGTSNPNLYWYRQAAGRGLQLLFYSVGIGQISSEVPQNLSASRPQDRQFILSSKKLLLSDSGFYLCAWSEGQGWETQYFGPGTRLLVL.

The gene calls are TRBV12-3 or TRBV12-4 and TRBJ2-1; 7 bases line up with TRBD2. This CDR3 has 17 residues. V shed 2 bases, J shed 0 bases, and the junction held 7 bases outside the gene matches. The CDR3 protein is CASSLMGGGNSYNEQFF. DNA for the CDR3: TGTGCCAGCAGTTTAATGGGGGGAGGGAACTCCTACAATGAGCAGTTCTTC.

This clonotype turned up a few times. The chain carries TRBV7-7 and TRBJ2-2; D unresolved. Germline assignment: CDR1 SSHAT and CDR2 FNYEAQ (reference sequence). The ends were cut back, 3 bases at V and 2 bases at J, with 7 bases in the middle. CDR3 length: 14 amino acids. CDR3 sequence reads: CASSFVLNTGELFF. The DNA of the CDR3 is TGTGCCAGCAGCTTCGTACTAAACACCGGGGAGCTGTTTTTT.

This clonotype has ten or more counts. V gene TRBV28 combines with J gene TRBJ2-2; D call uncertain. Trimming took off 6 bases at V and 2 bases at J, with 16 bases between the two ends. This CDR3 region has 16 residues. Looked up from germline, CDR1 is MDHEN and CDR2 is SYDVKM. The CDR3 reads CASSPRGPLNTGELFF. CDR3 sequence (DNA): TGTGCCAGCAGCCCCCGTGGGCCCTTAAACACCGGGGAGCTGTTTTTT.

This clonotype has a handful of counts. CDR3 sequence: CASSQDRVSGSSGYEQYF. The CDR3 DNA follows: TGCGCCAGCAGCCAAGATAGGGTTAGCGGGAGCTCTGGGTACGAGCAGTACTTC. The rearrangement uses TRBV4-3 and TRBJ2-7; TRBD2 agrees at 9 bases. V was pared by 0 bases and J by 4 bases, with 13 bases of the junction left unmatched. Germline lookup yields CDR1 LGHNA and CDR2 YSLEER. The CDR3 has 18 amino acids.

The gene calls are TRBV13 and TRBJ2-3; 8 positions agree with TRBD2. This CDR3 comprises 15 residues. Germline trimming cut 2 bases from V and 2 bases from J; bases unmatched to any gene: 3. Germline assignment: CDR1 PRHDT and CDR2 FYEKMQ (reference sequence). The CDR3 reads CASSLKREFTDTQYF. In DNA, the CDR3 is TGTGCCAGCAGCTTAAAGCGGGAGTTCACAGATACGCAGTATTTT. Full variable domain (missing parts from reference TRBV13 and TRBJ2-3): AAGVIQSPRHLIKEKRETATLKCYPIPRHDTVYWYQQGPGQDPQFLISFYEKMQSDKGSIPDRFSAQQFSDYHSELNMSSLELGDSALYFCASSLKREFTDTQYFGPGTRLTVL.

This clonotype has just a few counts. The V gene is TRBV9, the J gene TRBJ2-2, with 11 bases matching TRBD2. The germline CDR1 and CDR2 sequences are SGDLS and YYNGEE. The V and J ends lost 3 bases and 7 bases, in that order; junction bases with no gene match: 17. The CDR3 loop spans 19 amino acids. CDR3 coding DNA: TGTGCCAGCAGCGCTCATGAGGCGACTAGCGGGAAATCTGTCGGGGAGCTGTTTTTT. This gives the protein CASSAHEATSGKSVGELFF.

CDR3 loop: CSARGSTSGGYNEQFF. CDR3 bases: TGCAGTGCTAGAGGCTCTACTAGCGGGGGCTACAATGAGCAGTTCTTC. This chain joins TRBV20-1 and TRBJ2-1, with 11 positions matching TRBD2. Germline CDR1 reads DFQATT; CDR2 reads SNEGSKA (reference sequence). V lost 1 base and J lost 3; bases outside the gene matches: 5. CDR3 size: 16 residues.

This clonotype showed up just a few times. The chain links TRBV6-1 to TRBJ2-7; TRBD2 aligns across 10 bases. V lost 6 bases, J lost 3 bases, and 8 bases stayed unmatched. The length of the CDR3 is 15 residues. Looked up from germline, CDR1 is MNHNS and CDR2 is SASEGT. CDR3 loop: CASSQAGGTYYEQYF. For the CDR3, the DNA is TGTGCCAGCAGCCAAGCGGGAGGGACCTACTACGAGCAGTACTTC.

At least ten counts were recorded for this clonotype. The chain has TRBV7-3 and TRBJ2-1, with D possibly being TRBD1 (6 bases). CDR1 SGHTA and CDR2 FQGTGA come from the germline V gene. This CDR3 has 13 residues. V dropped 4 bases and J dropped 10 bases, with 14 bases sitting between them. In DNA, the CDR3 is TGTGCCAGCAGCTCACAGGGTATAGGCGAGCAGTTCTTC. This codes for CASSSQGIGEQFF.

Notes on this clonotype: Mismatch with germline at one junction end may stem from a read error. This rearrangement joins TRBV6-1 to TRBJ2-1; D possibly corresponds to TRBD2 (6 bases). Germline V gene sequence: CDR1 MNHNS, CDR2 SASEGT. This CDR3 is built from 14 residues. The CDR3 DNA is TGTGCCAGCAGGGAAGCGGGCTCTTTTCGTGAGCAGTTCTTC. Translating it yields CASREAGSFREQFF.

This clonotype has more than one count but fewer than ten. The CDR3 loop reads CASSPGLAGEQETQYF. The CDR3 region has the DNA TGTGCCAGCAGTCCGGGACTAGCGGGAGAACAAGAGACCCAGTACTTC. The chain recombines TRBV6-2 or TRBV6-3 with TRBJ2-5, with 14 bases fitting TRBD2. This CDR3 spans 16 amino acids. Germline CDR1 MNHEY, CDR2 SVGEGT. V dropped 5 bases and J dropped 2; count of bases not matched to a gene: 4.

V and J are TRBV10-3 and TRBJ2-2; either TRBD1 or TRBD2 may fit D (5 bases each). CDR1 and CDR2 from the germline V gene are ENHRY and SYGVKD. V lost 7 bases, J lost 5 bases, and 11 bases lay in between. The CDR3 extends over 13 amino acids. The CDR3 sequence: CAINDGATGELFF. The CDR3 region has the DNA TGTGCCATCAATGACGGGGCAACCGGGGAGCTGTTTTTT.

The chain couples TRBV7-8 to TRBJ2-2; D gene unclear. The CDR3 consists of 14 residues. V lost 1 base to trimming and J lost 4 bases, with 7 bases between them. CDR1 SGHVS and CDR2 FQNEAQ come from the germline V gene. The CDR3 nucleotides are TGTGCCAGCAGCTTAGTTGCAAGCACCGGGGAGCTGTTTTTT. Protein: CASSLVASTGELFF.

The V gene is TRBV18, the J gene TRBJ2-1, with D possibly matching TRBD2 (5 bases). V was shortened by 1 base and J by 4 bases, with 14 bases between the two germline ends. Germline V gene lookup returns CDR1 KGHSH and CDR2 LQKENI. The CDR3 totals 16 residues. The chain's CDR3 is CASSPQAAGPYNEQFF. The CDR3 coding sequence is TGTGCCAGCTCACCACAGGCGGCGGGTCCTTACAATGAGCAGTTCTTC.

This clonotype was counted only a few times. V usage is TRBV12-3 or TRBV12-4 and J usage is TRBJ2-7, with TRBD1 matching 9 bases. Trimming at V came to 3 bases and at J to 4 bases, leaving 4 bases not matched to a gene. The CDR3 length is 14 residues. The CDR3: CASSFTGGVYEQYF. CDR3 nucleotides: TGTGCCAGCAGTTTCACAGGGGGCGTGTACGAGCAGTACTTC.

This chain joins TRBV7-2 and TRBJ2-7; D is possibly TRBD1 or TRBD2 (5 bases each). Germline CDR1 is SGHTA and CDR2 is FQGNSA. V was trimmed by 3 bases and J by 9 bases, leaving 18 bases between them. The CDR3 is made up of 14 amino acids. Here the CDR3 DNA reads TGTGCCAGCAGCTTCACCGGGACGGGCCTGGCGCAGTACTTC. It yields the protein CASSFTGTGLAQYF.

The rearrangement uses TRBV5-1 and TRBJ2-5; TRBD2 matches 11 bases. Germline V lookup: CDR1 SGHRS, CDR2 YFSETQ. The CDR3 loop spans 18 amino acids. V shed 1 base, J shed 0 bases, and the junction held 8 bases outside the gene matches. CDR3 sequence (DNA): TGCGCCAGCAGCTTGCGGCTAGCGGGAGGACCGTACCAAGAGACCCAGTACTTC. This gives the protein CASSLRLAGGPYQETQYF.

This clonotype was seen only a few times. The rearrangement uses TRBV18 and TRBJ2-3; D is unclear. This CDR3 comprises 15 residues. Trimming cost V 5 bases and J 2 bases, with 14 bases left between them. The V gene's germline CDR1 is KGHSH and CDR2 LQKENI. Here the CDR3 reads CASSSDAALTDTQYF. CDR3 bases: TGTGCCAGCTCAAGTGACGCGGCACTCACAGATACGCAGTATTTT.

This clonotype was detected ten times or more. This chain connects TRBV3-1 to TRBJ2-1; D might be TRBD2 (5 bases). V was shortened by 0 bases and J by 6 bases, with 12 bases between the two germline ends. Germline-derived CDR1 and CDR2 are LGHDT and YNNKEL (reference sequence). This CDR3 has 15 residues. DNA for the CDR3: TGTGCCAGCAGCCAAGATCGAGGGCCAACCAATGAGCAGTTCTTC. Amino acid sequence: CASSQDRGPTNEQFF.

This clonotype was counted only a few times. The chain employs TRBV29-1 and TRBJ2-6; perhaps D is TRBD1 or TRBD2 (6 bases each). Trimming pared 6 bases from V and 3 bases from J, leaving 15 bases between. This CDR3 has 15 residues. Germline CDR1 and CDR2: SQVTM and ANQGSEA. DNA for the CDR3: TGCAGCGTGGGTATGGGGGGCGGTGGGGCCAACGTCCTGACTTTC. Residues: CSVGMGGGGANVLTF.

The chain combines TRBV12-3 or TRBV12-4 with TRBJ2-3; the match to TRBD2 covers 8 bases. J lost 3 bases, V lost 6 bases, and 11 bases had no gene match. The CDR3 consists of 16 residues. In nucleotides, the CDR3 is TGTGCCAGCAGACCAGGCAGCGGGAGAGGGACAGATACGCAGTATTTT. Translating it yields CASRPGSGRGTDTQYF.